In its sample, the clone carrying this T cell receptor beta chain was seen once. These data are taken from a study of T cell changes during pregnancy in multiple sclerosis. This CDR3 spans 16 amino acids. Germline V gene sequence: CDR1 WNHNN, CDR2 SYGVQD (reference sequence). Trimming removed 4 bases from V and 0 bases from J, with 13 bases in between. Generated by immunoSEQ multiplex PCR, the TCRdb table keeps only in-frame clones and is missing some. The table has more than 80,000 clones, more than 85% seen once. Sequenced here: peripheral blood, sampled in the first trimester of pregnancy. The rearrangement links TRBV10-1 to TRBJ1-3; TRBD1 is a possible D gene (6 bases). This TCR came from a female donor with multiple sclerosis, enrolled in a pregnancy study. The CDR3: CASSGSTGTSGNTIYF. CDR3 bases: TGCGCCAGCAGTGGGAGCACAGGGACCTCTGGAAACACCATATATTTT.